Listed below are T cell receptor beta chains from one sample, sequenced in a study of graft-versus-host responses after intestinal transplantation. Generated by immunoSEQ multiplex PCR, the TCRdb table keeps only in-frame clones and is missing some. The table shows around 18,000 clones, with approximately 95% occurring only once. The sample in question was PBMCs, obtained 23 days after intestinal transplant. The source is a human patient who received an intestinal transplant, so some T cells may come from the graft donor. Both conserved end residues are part of each CDR3. D genes are given only for firm matches. For some rows the clone size is stated as once, few or many, or as a class when expanded; others skip it.

cdr3_aa,cdr3_nt,v_call,j_call,d_call,clone_size
CASSFFSTSGNEQFF,TGTGCCAGCAGCTTCTTCTCAACGAGCGGCAATGAGCAGTTCTTC,TRBV5-4,TRBJ2-1,-,few
CASSPDSSGSYEQYF,TGCGCCAGCAGCCCGGATTCTAGCGGATCCTACGAGCAGTACTTC,TRBV4-1,TRBJ2-7,TRBD2,-
CASKDEKETQYF,TGTGCCAGCAAGGACGAGAAAGAGACCCAGTACTTC,TRBV2,TRBJ2-5,-,-
CASVYLSEAFF,TGTGCCAGCGTGTACTTGTCTGAAGCTTTCTTT,TRBV6-1,TRBJ1-1,-,-
CASSAGTDVNYGYTF,TGTGCCAGCAGCGCCGGGACAGATGTTAACTATGGCTACACCTTC,TRBV13,TRBJ1-2,TRBD1,-
CANGQVYNEQFF,TGTGCCAACGGACAGGTCTACAATGAGCAGTTCTTC,TRBV7-9,TRBJ2-1,TRBD1,-
CASSLGLADQETQYF,TGTGCCAGCAGCTTGGGACTAGCGGATCAAGAGACCCAGTACTTC,TRBV5-8,TRBJ2-5,TRBD2,once
CASSYEGPATNEKLFF,TGTGCCAGCAGTTACGAAGGACCTGCAACTAATGAAAAACTGTTTTTT,TRBV6-5,TRBJ1-4,-,-
CASSVGGRDTEAFF,TGTGCCAGCAGCGTAGGTGGGCGAGACACTGAAGCTTTCTTT,TRBV9,TRBJ1-1,-,-
CASSWTSAAYNEQFF,TGTGCCAGCAGCTGGACTAGCGCAGCCTACAATGAGCAGTTCTTC,TRBV11-3,TRBJ2-1,TRBD2,-
CASSLSGLASNQPQHF,TGTGCCAGCAGTTTAAGCGGACTTGCTAGCAATCAGCCCCAGCATTTT,TRBV27,TRBJ1-5,-,-
CASSGGRNYEQYF,TGTGCCAGCAGTGGGGGCAGGAACTACGAGCAGTACTTC,TRBV6-5,TRBJ2-7,-,-
CAWTSGRLETQYF,TGTGCCTGGACCAGCGGGAGGTTGGAGACCCAGTACTTC,TRBV30,TRBJ2-5,TRBD2,-
CASSSGGGVSYEQYF,TGTGCCAGCAGCTCAGGAGGCGGAGTAAGCTACGAGCAGTACTTC,TRBV9,TRBJ2-7,-,-
CASSLVGLASYEQYF,TGTGCCAGCAGCTTGGTGGGGTTAGCTTCCTACGAGCAGTACTTC,TRBV5-4,TRBJ2-7,-,once
CASSQGGDTQYF,TGCGCCAGCAGCCAAGGGGGAGATACGCAGTATTTT,TRBV4-1,TRBJ2-3,-,-
CASSSDRGIEETQYF,TGTGCCAGCAGCTCGGACAGGGGAATAGAAGAGACCCAGTACTTC,TRBV7-9,TRBJ2-5,TRBD1,few
CASSLLGYSNQPQHF,TGTGCCAGCAGTTTACTGGGCTATAGCAATCAGCCCCAGCATTTT,TRBV27,TRBJ1-5,-,-
CASSPTGGDYGYTF,TGTGCCAGCAGCCCAACAGGGGGCGACTATGGCTACACCTTC,TRBV7-3,TRBJ1-2,TRBD1,-
CASSLDSGTSALSEFF,TGTGCCAGCAGCTTAGATAGTGGGACTAGTGCGTTGTCGGAGTTCTTC,TRBV11-2,TRBJ2-1,TRBD2,once
CASRPGGETQYF,TGCGCCAGCAGGCCAGGTGGAGAGACCCAGTACTTC,TRBV5-1,TRBJ2-5,-,-
CASSSLYEQYF,TGTGCCAGCAGTTCTCTCTACGAGCAGTACTTC,TRBV27,TRBJ2-7,-,-
CASSLVGGSNYGYTF,TGTGCCAGCAGCTTAGTTGGGGGATCAAACTATGGCTACACCTTC,TRBV7-8,TRBJ1-2,-,once
CASSVQIGQKNTEAFF,TGTGCCAGCAGTGTGCAGATCGGGCAGAAGAACACTGAAGCTTTCTTT,TRBV2,TRBJ1-1,-,-
CASSDGTGELFF,TGCGCCAGCAGTGATGGAACCGGGGAGCTGTTTTTT,TRBV10-1,TRBJ2-2,-,-
CASSPSGYGYTF,TGTGCCAGCAGCCCGAGTGGGTATGGCTACACCTTC,TRBV7-9,TRBJ1-2,-,once
CASSLSGVGYNEQFF,TGTGCCAGCAGCTTGAGCGGAGTGGGGTACAATGAGCAGTTCTTC,TRBV7-3,TRBJ2-1,-,once
CASSRRGVGLAGDRVEFF,TGTGCCAGCAGTAGGAGGGGGGTGGGATTAGCGGGAGACCGAGTGGAGTTCTTC,TRBV28,TRBJ2-1,TRBD2,-
CASSFRGAYEQYF,TGTGCCAGCAGTTTTAGAGGGGCCTACGAGCAGTACTTC,TRBV27,TRBJ2-7,-,-
CASSQDPATLTYEQYF,TGCGCCAGCAGCCAAGATCCGGCAACCCTCACGTACGAGCAGTACTTC,TRBV4-1,TRBJ2-7,-,-
CASSLLVNTDTQYF,TGTGCCAGCAGTTTACTAGTGAACACAGATACGCAGTATTTT,TRBV28,TRBJ2-3,-,-
CASRIPSKREMDYEQYF,TGTGCCAGCAGGATCCCGTCCAAGCGGGAAATGGACTACGAGCAGTACTTC,TRBV5-8,TRBJ2-7,TRBD2,once
CASSSPGLAGGPVHEQYF,TGTGCCAGCAGCTCACCCGGACTAGCGGGAGGGCCGGTCCACGAGCAGTACTTC,TRBV11-2,TRBJ2-7,TRBD2,-
CATHGNTEAFF,TGTGCCACACACGGGAACACTGAAGCTTTCTTT,TRBV6-5,TRBJ1-1,-,-
CASSVAPNEQFF,TGTGCCAGCAGCGTAGCCCCCAATGAGCAGTTCTTC,TRBV9,TRBJ2-1,-,-
CASSQEGGRWSGGYTGELFF,TGTGCCAGCAGCCAAGAAGGGGGACGTTGGAGCGGGGGCTACACCGGGGAGCTGTTTTTT,TRBV4-2,TRBJ2-2,TRBD2,-
CAISDTDRGTEAFF,TGTGCCATCAGTGATACTGACAGGGGAACTGAAGCTTTCTTT,TRBV10-3,TRBJ1-1,TRBD1,few
CASSRTSGSPQETQYF,TGTGCCAGCAGCCGGACTTCAGGGAGCCCTCAAGAGACCCAGTACTTC,TRBV28,TRBJ2-5,-,-
CASSLEQGAVEKLFF,TGCGCCAGCAGCTTGGAACAGGGGGCGGTTGAAAAACTGTTTTTT,TRBV5-1,TRBJ1-4,TRBD1,-
CASSQVSGFSGNTIYF,TGCGCCAGCAGCCAAGTAAGCGGATTCTCTGGAAACACCATATATTTT,TRBV4-1,TRBJ1-3,-,-
CASSLLSLSRASGYTGELFF,TGTGCCAGCAGTTTATTATCCCTTAGTCGTGCTAGCGGCTACACCGGGGAGCTGTTTTTT,TRBV27,TRBJ2-2,TRBD2,-
CASSLREVDYGYTF,TGTGCCAGCAGTCTACGAGAGGTTGACTATGGCTACACCTTC,TRBV28,TRBJ1-2,-,-
CASSLTGSSYNEQFF,TGTGCCAGCAGCTTAACAGGGAGCTCCTACAATGAGCAGTTCTTC,TRBV28,TRBJ2-1,-,-
CASSHGKGNDNSPLHF,TGTGCCAGCAGCCACGGGAAAGGGAATGATAATTCACCCCTCCACTTT,TRBV4-2,TRBJ1-6,-,-
CASSQVLAGASSYNEQFF,TGCGCCAGCAGCCAGGTACTAGCGGGGGCTAGCTCCTACAATGAGCAGTTCTTC,TRBV4-1,TRBJ2-1,TRBD2,-